This TCR beta chain was documented in a study of T cells in Graves' hyperthyroidism and ophthalmopathy. Overall study findings and caveats: Researchers found most expanded thyroid clonotypes above 0.001 in blood as well.

This clonotype was seen many times. Its antigen is still unknown. Amplification of TCR beta CDR3 regions used RNA as the template. When the TCR CDR3 underwent first-round RT-PCR, the HTBI primer set was used. TCRdb re-called the multiplex PCR reads with MiXCR, one entry per CDR3 protein. Of approximately 400,000 distinct CDR3 sequences detected, under 20% appear once; the ten largest clones hold roughly 3.5%. The source of this sequence is a woman younger than 30 with Graves' hyperthyroidism. The sequenced material came from blood.

The CDR3 DNA sequence: TGCAGTGCTAGGAGGCCGGTATACGATGGCTACACCTTC. This gives the protein CSARRPVYDGYTF. The chain links TRBV20-1 to TRBJ1-2, with D uncertain. The V gene's germline CDR1 is DFQATT and CDR2 SNEGSKA (reference sequence). CDR3 length: 13 residues. V was cut by 3 bases and J by 6 bases, with 14 bases left in between.